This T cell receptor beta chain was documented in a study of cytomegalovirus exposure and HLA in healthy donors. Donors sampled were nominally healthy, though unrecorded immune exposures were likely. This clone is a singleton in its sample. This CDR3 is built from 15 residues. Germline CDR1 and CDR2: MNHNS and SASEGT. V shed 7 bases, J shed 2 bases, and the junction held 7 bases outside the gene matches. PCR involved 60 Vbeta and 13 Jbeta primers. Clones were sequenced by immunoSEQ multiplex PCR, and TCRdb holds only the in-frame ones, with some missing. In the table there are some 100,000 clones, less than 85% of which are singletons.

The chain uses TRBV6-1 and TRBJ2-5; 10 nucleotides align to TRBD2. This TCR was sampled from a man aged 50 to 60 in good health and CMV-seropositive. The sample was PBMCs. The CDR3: CASNLAGVGQETQYF. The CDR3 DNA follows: TGTGCCAGCAACCTAGCGGGAGTAGGTCAAGAGACCCAGTACTTC.